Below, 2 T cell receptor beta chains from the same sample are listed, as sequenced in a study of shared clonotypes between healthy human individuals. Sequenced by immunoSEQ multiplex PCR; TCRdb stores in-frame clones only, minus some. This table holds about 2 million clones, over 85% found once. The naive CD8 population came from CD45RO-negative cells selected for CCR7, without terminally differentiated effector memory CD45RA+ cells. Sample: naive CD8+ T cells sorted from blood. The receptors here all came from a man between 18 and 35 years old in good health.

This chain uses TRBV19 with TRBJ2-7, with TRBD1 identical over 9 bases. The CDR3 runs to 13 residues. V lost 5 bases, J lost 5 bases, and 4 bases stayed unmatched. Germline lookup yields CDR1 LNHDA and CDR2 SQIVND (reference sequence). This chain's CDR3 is CASSGTGRDEQYF. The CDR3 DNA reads TGTGCCAGTAGTGGGACAGGGAGGGACGAGCAGTACTTC.

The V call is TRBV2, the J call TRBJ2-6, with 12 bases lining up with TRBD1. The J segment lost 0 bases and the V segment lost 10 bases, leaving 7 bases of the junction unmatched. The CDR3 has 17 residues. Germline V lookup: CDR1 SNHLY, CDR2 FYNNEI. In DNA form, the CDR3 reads TGTGCCATTTCTCCGGGACAGGGGGCCTCTGGGGCCAACGTCCTGACTTTC. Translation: CAISPGQGASGANVLTF.